This TCR beta chain derives from a study of cytomegalovirus exposure and HLA in healthy donors. Study-level information: An analysis done earlier identified 117 million unique TCR beta sequences from about 180 million T cells.

PCR primers comprised 60 Vbeta and 13 Jbeta primers. The assay was immunoSEQ multiplex PCR, and TCRdb's table has in-frame clones only and misses some. The sample yields tens of thousands of clones, 60% to 80% seen once. Per germline, CDR1 MNHNS and CDR2 SASEGT. This CDR3 region has 14 residues. V was clipped by 7 bases and J by 3 bases, with 16 bases between them. This sequence was found in a woman between 40 and 50 years old in good health and CMV-seropositive. The rearrangement joins TRBV6-1 to TRBJ2-7; perhaps TRBD2 as D (6 bases). Specimen: PBMCs. The CDR3 region has the DNA TGTGCCAGCATGAAGACGGCTAGCGTCTACGAGCAGTACTTC. Encoded protein: CASMKTASVYEQYF.